This TCR beta chain was recorded in a study of blood T cell repertoires in COVID-19. Study overall: COVID-19 samples collected from the United States, Italy and Spain covered acute and convalescent phases.

Assay used: immunoSEQ multiplex PCR; TCRdb lists only in-frame clones, some missing. Altogether fewer than 250,000 clones are present, roughly 91% being singletons, with the ten largest covering 0.83%. In germline, CDR1 is LNHDA, CDR2 SQIVND (reference sequence). V trimming: 5 bases; J trimming: 6 bases; junction bases outside the gene matches: 10. This CDR3 has 14 residues. This chain uses TRBV19 with TRBJ2-7; TRBD1 matches at 7 bases. The sequencing input was peripheral blood. The receptor was isolated from a young man with COVID-19, enrolled during active disease. DNA for the CDR3: TGTGCCAGTAGTCTCGACAGGGTGTCGGGCGAGCAGTACTTC. It is translated as CASSLDRVSGEQYF.